This is a list of T cell receptor beta chains from one sample in a study of blood T cell repertoires in COVID-19. Clones were sequenced by immunoSEQ multiplex PCR, and TCRdb holds only the in-frame ones, with some missing. The sample contains tens of thousands of clones, more than 85% of which appear only once. Source material: peripheral blood. These receptors all stem from a man between 60 and 75 years old with acute or convalescent COVID-19. Each CDR3 is given with its conserved first and last residue. The order of the fields is clone size, V gene, D gene, J gene, CDR3 protein, CDR3 DNA. The D gene is left open where the match is weak. Size tells how often a clone was seen (once, few, many) or the class of an expanded clone, and some rows leave it out.

size: NA
V: TRBV27
D: TRBD1
J: TRBJ1-1
CDR3: CASTMTGGITEAFF
DNA: TGTGCCAGCACCATGACAGGGGGCATCACTGAAGCTTTCTTT

size: NA
V: TRBV19
D: NA
J: TRBJ2-1
CDR3: CASSIGLTSSYEQFF
DNA: TGTGCCAGTAGTATAGGCCTAACTAGCAGCTATGAGCAGTTCTTC

size: NA
V: TRBV9
D: NA
J: TRBJ1-1
CDR3: CASSVDGTLNTEAFF
DNA: TGTGCCAGCAGCGTAGACGGGACACTGAACACTGAAGCTTTCTTT

size: NA
V: TRBV10-3
D: TRBD1
J: TRBJ1-1
CDR3: CAIRRTGATEAFF
DNA: TGTGCCATCAGGAGGACAGGGGCGACTGAAGCTTTCTTT

size: few
V: TRBV6-6
D: TRBD1
J: TRBJ1-5
CDR3: CASTGQGGRQPQHF
DNA: TGTGCCAGCACCGGACAGGGGGGGAGGCAGCCCCAGCATTTT

size: NA
V: TRBV5-8
D: NA
J: TRBJ1-2
CDR3: CASSPPSGVGPDGYTF
DNA: TGTGCCAGCAGCCCCCCCTCAGGGGTCGGCCCTGATGGCTACACCTTC

size: NA
V: TRBV4-2
D: TRBD1
J: TRBJ1-2
CDR3: CASSRTGDYGYTF
DNA: TGTGCCAGCAGCCGGACAGGGGACTATGGCTACACCTTC

size: NA
V: TRBV11-3
D: NA
J: TRBJ1-2
CDR3: CASSSPRLYGYTF
DNA: TGTGCCAGCAGCTCCCCCCGTCTCTATGGCTACACCTTC

size: NA
V: TRBV7-9
D: TRBD1
J: TRBJ1-1
CDR3: CASSPPGTDTEAFF
DNA: TGTGCCAGCAGCCCGCCAGGGACAGACACTGAAGCTTTCTTT

size: NA
V: TRBV6-5
D: TRBD2
J: TRBJ2-1
CDR3: CASSYSGTSGSGEQFF
DNA: TGTGCCAGCAGTTACTCGGGGACTAGCGGGAGCGGTGAGCAGTTCTTC

size: NA
V: TRBV7-2
D: NA
J: TRBJ1-1
CDR3: CASSPSGSYMNTEAFF
DNA: TGTGCCAGCAGCCCCTCCGGGTCTTACATGAACACTGAAGCTTTCTTT

size: NA
V: TRBV7-8
D: TRBD2
J: TRBJ2-1
CDR3: CASSPAGGTITYNEQFF
DNA: TGTGCCAGCAGCCCCGCTGGGGGGACTATCACATACAATGAGCAGTTCTTC

size: NA
V: TRBV2
D: TRBD1
J: TRBJ1-4
CDR3: CASTGKQGNANEKLFF
DNA: TGTGCCAGCACTGGGAAACAGGGGAACGCTAATGAAAAACTGTTTTTT

size: NA
V: TRBV7-8
D: NA
J: TRBJ2-3
CDR3: CASSLATVRGTDTQYF
DNA: TGTGCCAGCAGCTTAGCCACGGTTAGAGGCACAGATACGCAGTATTTT